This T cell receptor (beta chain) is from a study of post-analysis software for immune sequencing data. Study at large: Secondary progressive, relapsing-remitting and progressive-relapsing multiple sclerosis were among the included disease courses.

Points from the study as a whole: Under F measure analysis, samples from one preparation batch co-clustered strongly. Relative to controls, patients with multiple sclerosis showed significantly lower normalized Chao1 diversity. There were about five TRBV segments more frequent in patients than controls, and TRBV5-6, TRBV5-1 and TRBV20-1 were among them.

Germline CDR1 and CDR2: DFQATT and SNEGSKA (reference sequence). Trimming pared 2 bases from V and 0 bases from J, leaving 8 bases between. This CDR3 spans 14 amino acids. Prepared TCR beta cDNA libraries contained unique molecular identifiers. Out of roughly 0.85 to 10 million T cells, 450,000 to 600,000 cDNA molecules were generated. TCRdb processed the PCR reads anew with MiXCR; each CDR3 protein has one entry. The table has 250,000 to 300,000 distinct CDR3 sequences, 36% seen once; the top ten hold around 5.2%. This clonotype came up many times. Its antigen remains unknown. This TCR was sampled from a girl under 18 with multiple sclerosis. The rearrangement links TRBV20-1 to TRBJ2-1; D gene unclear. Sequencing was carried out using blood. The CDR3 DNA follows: TGCAGTGCTAGAAAGGCGAGCTCCTACAATGAGCAGTTCTTC. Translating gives CSARKASSYNEQFF.